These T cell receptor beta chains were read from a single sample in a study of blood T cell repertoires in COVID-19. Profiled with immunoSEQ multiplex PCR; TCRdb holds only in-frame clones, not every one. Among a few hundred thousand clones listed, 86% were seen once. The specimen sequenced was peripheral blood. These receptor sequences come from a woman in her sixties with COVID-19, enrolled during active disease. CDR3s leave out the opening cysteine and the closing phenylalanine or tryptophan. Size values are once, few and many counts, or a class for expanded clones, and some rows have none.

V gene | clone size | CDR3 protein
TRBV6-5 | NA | ASTSVSNQPQH
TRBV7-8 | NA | ASSPDRAPRNQPQH
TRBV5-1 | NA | ASSRGTSGGPDQETQY
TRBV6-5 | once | ASSFATGTNYGYT
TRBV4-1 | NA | ASSQGYVSGNTIY
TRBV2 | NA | ATFPGQGAYGYT
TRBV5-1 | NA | ASSLGGDNGNTIY
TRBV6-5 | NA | ASSYSGQLNEKLF
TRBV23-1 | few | ASSPRGFKSLYEQY
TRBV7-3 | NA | ASSPGSDYEQY
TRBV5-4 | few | ASSRKGLAEAYEQY
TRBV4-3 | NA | ASSQEVEGLRGNTIY
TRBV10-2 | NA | ASSELLLDTQY
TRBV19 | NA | ASSLQGSAGELF
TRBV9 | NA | ASSPQGAGVYGYT
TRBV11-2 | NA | ASSSLQGNTEAF
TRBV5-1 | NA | ASSPWVASNTEAF
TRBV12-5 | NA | ASGNLRGRTQPQH
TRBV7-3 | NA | ASSPQGGYGETQY
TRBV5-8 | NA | ASSDTGIDNSPLH
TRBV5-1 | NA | ASSVGNQGAHEQY
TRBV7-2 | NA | ASSFSGDAGNTIY
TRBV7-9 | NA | ASSSRGLGTEAF
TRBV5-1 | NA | ASSLGQVPNMGSSY
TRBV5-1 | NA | ASSLAGSYEQY
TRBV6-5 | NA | ASRRQGWTGELF
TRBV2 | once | ATGGSADTQY
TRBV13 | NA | ASGRFSYEQY
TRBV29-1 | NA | SVVSGGEVGYT
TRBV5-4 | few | ASSFLAGVNEQF
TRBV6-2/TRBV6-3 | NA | ASSYWRGSGELF
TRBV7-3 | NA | ASSAGISGNTIY
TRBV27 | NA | ASSPMRQSSGANVLT
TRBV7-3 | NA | ASSSGITGELF
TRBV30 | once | AWSAPSGLVNEKLF
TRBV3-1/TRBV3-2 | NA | ASSHGTSGVNEQF
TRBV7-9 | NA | ASSFGGLNTGELF
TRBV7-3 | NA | ASSAGPSPFQY
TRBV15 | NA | ATSRSTTNYGGNQPQH
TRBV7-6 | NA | ASSQGQGLGGYGYT
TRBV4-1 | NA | ASRYQTGGPLMNTEAF
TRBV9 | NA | ASSVAGTGANVLT
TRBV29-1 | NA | SFGQGNGYT
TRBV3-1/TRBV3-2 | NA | ASSATENTEAF
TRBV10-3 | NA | AISGPRQGWKTEAF
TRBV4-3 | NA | ASSQDWAGGEGGYT
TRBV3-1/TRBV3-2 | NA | ASSQDWGQVNTEAF
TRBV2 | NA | ASSPQTGWRGYT
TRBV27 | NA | ASSLWGTGVSSYEQY
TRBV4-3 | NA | ASSQALLGFTGEQY
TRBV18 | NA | ASSEGQSPIYEQY
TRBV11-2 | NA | ASSFDRGLTQETQY
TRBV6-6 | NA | ASSGGAWGETQY
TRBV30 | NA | AWSRGQNSPLH
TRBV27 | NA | ASIQGGRGNSPLH
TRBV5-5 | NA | ASSLGTSGGATGELF
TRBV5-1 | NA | ASSFRGENTEAF
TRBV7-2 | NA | ASSPSLNSGETQY
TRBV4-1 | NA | ASSQDTANYGYT